This T cell receptor (beta chain) is drawn from a study of blood T cell repertoires in COVID-19. About the study: The samples span acute and convalescent COVID-19 from the United States, Italy and Spain. Nucleic acid was either cDNA or gDNA, and it came from T cells, B-cell-depleted T cells, or PBMCs.

Original data processing: Estimation of nucleated cell counts relied on the amplification of reference gene primers. Here immunoSEQ multiplex PCR was the method, and the copy in TCRdb shows in-frame clones only, minus some. The D gene and trimming were derived from the DNA, and the V and J assignments and clone size from that table. The sample includes over 350,000 clones, 86% seen only once; the top ten take 1.4%. Germline lookup yields CDR1 SGHRS and CDR2 YFSETQ. The length of the CDR3 is 15 residues. The trim removed 3 bases at V and 9 bases at J, leaving 8 bases unmatched. The TCR was taken from a woman aged 25 to 39 with active or convalescent COVID-19. The sequenced sample was peripheral blood. This rearrangement joins TRBV5-1 to TRBJ2-1; TRBD1 agrees at 11 bases. As DNA, the CDR3 is TGCGCCAGCAGCTCCGGGACAGGGGGGAATAGTGAGCAGTTCTTC. Translating gives CASSSGTGGNSEQFF.